The clone carrying this T cell receptor (beta chain) appeared a few times. This sample was included in a study of blood T cell repertoires in COVID-19. The CDR3 is 16 residues long. V was cut by 3 bases and J by 3 bases, with 14 bases left in between. CDR1 and CDR2 (germline): KGHDR, SFDVKD. Measured with immunoSEQ multiplex PCR; TCRdb has only the in-frame clones, and not every one. The sample has fewer than 130,000 clones; approximately 67% are singletons. The gene calls are TRBV24-1 and TRBJ2-1, with D perhaps TRBD2 (6 bases). Input material: peripheral blood. This clonotype was sampled from a woman aged 55-75 years with acute or convalescent COVID-19. The DNA of the CDR3 is TGTGCCACCAGTGATCCCGACGCGGGGTACTACAATGAGCAGTTCTTC. This translates into CATSDPDAGYYNEQFF.